Described below is a single T cell receptor (beta chain) sequence and its context. The antigen remains undetermined. These data belong to a study of T cell responses to AZD1222 COVID-19 vaccine. The wider study: Second-dose schedules of about 4 or about 12 weeks were combined. Study conclusions and caveats: Repertoire samples came only from after the peak T cell response.

This CDR3 is built from 15 residues. V was clipped by 4 bases and J by 3 bases, with 14 bases between them. CDR1 is SGHVS, CDR2 FQNEAQ, per germline. The data were produced by immunoSEQ multiplex PCR, yet TCRdb's version contains in-frame clones alone and is incomplete. The sample includes 120,000 to 150,000 clones, more than 90% of them seen just once. This TCR was sampled from an adult in good health. Sequencing was performed on peripheral blood, taken on day 0 of AZD1222 vaccination. V and J are TRBV7-8 and TRBJ2-3; TRBD1 might be the D (5 bases). CDR3 sequence: CASSSRQFFTDTQYF. CDR3 DNA sequence: TGTGCCAGCAGCTCGAGACAGTTTTTTACAGATACGCAGTATTTT.